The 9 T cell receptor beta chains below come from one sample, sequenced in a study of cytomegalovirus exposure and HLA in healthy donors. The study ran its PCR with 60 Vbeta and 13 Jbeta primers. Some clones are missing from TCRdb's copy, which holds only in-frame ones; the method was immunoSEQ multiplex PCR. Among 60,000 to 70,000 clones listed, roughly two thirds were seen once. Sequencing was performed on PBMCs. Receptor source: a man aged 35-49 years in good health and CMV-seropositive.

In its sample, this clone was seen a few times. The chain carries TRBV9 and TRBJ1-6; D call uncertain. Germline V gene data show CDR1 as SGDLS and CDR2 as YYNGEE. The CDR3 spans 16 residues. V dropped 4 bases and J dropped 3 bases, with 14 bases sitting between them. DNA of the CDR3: TGTGCCAGCAGCCCCACCGGGGAATTCTATAATTCACCCCTCCACTTT. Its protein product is CASSPTGEFYNSPLHF.

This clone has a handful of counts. The CDR3, as DNA: TGTGCCAGTAGTCCGGACAGGGGTGCTAATGAAAAACTGTTTTTT. Its protein is CASSPDRGANEKLFF. The rearrangement links TRBV19 to TRBJ1-4, with 9 positions matching TRBD1. There are 15 residues in the CDR3. V trimming: 5 bases; J trimming: 3 bases; junction bases outside the gene matches: 4. CDR1 LNHDA and CDR2 SQIVND come from the germline V gene (reference sequence).

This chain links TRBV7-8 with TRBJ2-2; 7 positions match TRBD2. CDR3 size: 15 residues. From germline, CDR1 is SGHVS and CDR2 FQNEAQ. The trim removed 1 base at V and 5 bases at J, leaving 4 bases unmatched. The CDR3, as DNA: TGTGCCAGCAGCTTAGGCGGCGGGAGTACCGGGGAGCTGTTTTTT. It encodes CASSLGGGSTGELFF.

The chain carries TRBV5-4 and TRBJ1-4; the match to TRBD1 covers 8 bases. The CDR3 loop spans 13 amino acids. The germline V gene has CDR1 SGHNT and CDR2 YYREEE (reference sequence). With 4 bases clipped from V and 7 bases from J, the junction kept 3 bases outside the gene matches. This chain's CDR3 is CASSLDRVEKLFF. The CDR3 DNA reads TGTGCCAGCAGCCTGGACAGGGTTGAAAAACTGTTTTTT. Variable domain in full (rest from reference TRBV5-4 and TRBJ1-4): ETGVTQSPTHLIKTRGQQVTLRCSSQSGHNTVSWYQQALGQGPQFIFQYYREEENGRGNFPPRFSGLQFPNYSSELNVNALELDDSALYLCASSLDRVEKLFFGSGTQLSVL.

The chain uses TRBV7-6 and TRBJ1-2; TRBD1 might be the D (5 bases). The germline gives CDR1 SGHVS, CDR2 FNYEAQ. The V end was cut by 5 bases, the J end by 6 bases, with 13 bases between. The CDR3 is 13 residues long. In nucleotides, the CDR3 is TGTGCCAGCAGCCTCTCATCAGGGCATGGCTACACCTTC. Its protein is CASSLSSGHGYTF.

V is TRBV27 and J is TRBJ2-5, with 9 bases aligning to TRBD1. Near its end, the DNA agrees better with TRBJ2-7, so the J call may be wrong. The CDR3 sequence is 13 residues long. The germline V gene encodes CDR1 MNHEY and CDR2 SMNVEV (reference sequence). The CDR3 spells CASRGQGSYEQYF. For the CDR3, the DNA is TGTGCCAGCAGAGGACAGGGGTCGTACGAGCAGTACTTC.

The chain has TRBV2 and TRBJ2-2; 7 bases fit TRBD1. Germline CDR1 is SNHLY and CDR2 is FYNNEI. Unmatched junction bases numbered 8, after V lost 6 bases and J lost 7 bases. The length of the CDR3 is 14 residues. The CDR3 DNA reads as TGTGCCAGCAGCCTACAGGGGTCGGTCGGGGAGCTGTTTTTT. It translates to CASSLQGSVGELFF.

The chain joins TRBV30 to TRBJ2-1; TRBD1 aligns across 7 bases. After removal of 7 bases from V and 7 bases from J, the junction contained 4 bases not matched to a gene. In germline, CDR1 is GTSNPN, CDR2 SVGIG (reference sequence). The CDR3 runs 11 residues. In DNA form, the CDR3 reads TGTGCCTCATCCAGGGGGAATGAGCAGTTCTTC. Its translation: CASSRGNEQFF.

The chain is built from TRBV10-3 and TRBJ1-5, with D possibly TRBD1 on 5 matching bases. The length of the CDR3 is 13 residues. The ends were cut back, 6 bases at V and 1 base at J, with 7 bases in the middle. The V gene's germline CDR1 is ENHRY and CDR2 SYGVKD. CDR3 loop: CAISRESNQPQHF. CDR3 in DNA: TGTGCCATCAGCAGGGAAAGCAATCAGCCCCAGCATTTT.